Given below is one TCR beta chain in context. The sample is drawn from a study of blood T cell repertoires in COVID-19. As for the study in general: Acute and convalescent COVID-19 specimens originated in the United States, Italy and Spain. PBMCs, B-cell-depleted T cells, or T cells provided the cDNA or gDNA that made up the material.

Per the original data handling: Amplification with reference gene primers provided the estimates of nucleated cell counts. The data were produced by immunoSEQ multiplex PCR, yet TCRdb's version contains in-frame clones alone and is incomplete. Clonal size and the V and J genes are those of that table, whereas D and trimming came from the DNA. Seen here are some 150,000 clones, over 80% observed once, and the top ten hold 5.8%. Germline V lookup: CDR1 SGHNT, CDR2 YYREEE (reference sequence). V dropped 1 base and J dropped 9 bases, with 14 bases sitting between them. This CDR3 is 14 amino acids long. The sequenced material came from PBMCs or T cells enriched from blood (not recorded which). The TCR sequence derives from a woman aged 50 to 60 who had been exposed to COVID-19. The rearrangement joins TRBV5-4 to TRBJ2-1, with D possibly being TRBD2 (6 bases). The CDR3 coding sequence is TGTGCCAGCAGCTTGATCGACCTGGGGGGTGAGCAGTTCTTC. It encodes CASSLIDLGGEQFF.